This TCR beta chain was captured in a study of graft-versus-host responses after intestinal transplantation. Libraries were prepared by immunoSEQ multiplex PCR; TCRdb keeps only in-frame clonotypes and omits some of them. The sample records about 120,000 clones, approximately 90% being singletons. The V gene's germline CDR1 is SGHVS and CDR2 FQNEAQ. V lost 4 bases to trimming and J lost 8 bases, with 18 bases between them. The CDR3 is 14 residues long. Comments on this clone: Its cognate antigen is unknown.

This TCR was recovered from a human donor who received an intestinal transplant. The sample in question was unstimulated CD4+ T cells sorted from spleen or lymph node cells, obtained before intestinal transplant. V and J are TRBV7-8 and TRBJ2-7, with a weak D call TRBD1 (5 bases). The DNA for the CDR3 is TGTGCCAGCAGCTCTAAGACCCAGGGTCGAAAGCAGTACTTC. Its protein is CASSSKTQGRKQYF.